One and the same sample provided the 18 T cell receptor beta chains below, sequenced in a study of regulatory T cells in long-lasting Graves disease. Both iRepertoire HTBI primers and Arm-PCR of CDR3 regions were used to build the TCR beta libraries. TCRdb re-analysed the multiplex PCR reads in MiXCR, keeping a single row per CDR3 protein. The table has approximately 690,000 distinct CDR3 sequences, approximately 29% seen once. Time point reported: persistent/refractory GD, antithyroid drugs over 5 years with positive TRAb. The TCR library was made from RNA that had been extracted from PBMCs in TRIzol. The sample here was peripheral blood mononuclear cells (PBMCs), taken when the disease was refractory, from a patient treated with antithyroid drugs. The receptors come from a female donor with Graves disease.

The CDR3 DNA is TGTGCCAGTAGTATCCCAACAGGGGTAGATTTGAACACTGAAGCTTTCTTT. It codes for CASSIPTGVDLNTEAFF. This chain uses TRBV19 with TRBJ1-1; TRBD1 aligns across 7 bases. The V gene's germline CDR1 is LNHDA and CDR2 SQIVND (reference sequence). Unmatched junction bases numbered 10, after V lost 3 bases and J lost 0 bases. There are 17 residues in the CDR3.

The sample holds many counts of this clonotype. The CDR3 coding sequence is TGTGCCAGCAGCTGGGCCCAGGGCTATGGCTACACCTTC. Its protein product is CASSWAQGYGYTF. V is TRBV7-9 and J is TRBJ1-2; D is perhaps TRBD1 (5 bases). Germline assignment: CDR1 SEHNR and CDR2 FQNEAQ (reference sequence). This CDR3 has 13 residues. The V and J ends lost 4 bases and 4 bases respectively, with 10 bases between them.

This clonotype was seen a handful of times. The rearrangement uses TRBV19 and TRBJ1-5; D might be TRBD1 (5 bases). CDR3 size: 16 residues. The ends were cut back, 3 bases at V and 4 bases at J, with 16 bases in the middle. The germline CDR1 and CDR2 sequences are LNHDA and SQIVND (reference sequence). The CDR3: CASSILTVPANQPQHF. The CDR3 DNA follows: TGTGCCAGTAGTATTCTGACAGTGCCAGCAAATCAGCCCCAGCATTTT. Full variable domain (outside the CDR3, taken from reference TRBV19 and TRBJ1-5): DGGITQSPKYLFRKEGQNVTLSCEQNLNHDAMYWYRQDPGQGLRLIYYSQIVNDFQKGDIAEGYSVSREKKESFPLTVTSAQKNPTAFYLCASSILTVPANQPQHFGDGTRLSIL.

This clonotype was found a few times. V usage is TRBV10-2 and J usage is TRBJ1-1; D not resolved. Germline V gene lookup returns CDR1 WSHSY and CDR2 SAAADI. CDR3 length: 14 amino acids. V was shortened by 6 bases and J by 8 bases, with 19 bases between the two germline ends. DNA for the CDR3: TGCGCCAGCAGCGACGGGTTAGGGCTGGGGGAAGCTTTCTTT. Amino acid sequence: CASSDGLGLGEAFF.

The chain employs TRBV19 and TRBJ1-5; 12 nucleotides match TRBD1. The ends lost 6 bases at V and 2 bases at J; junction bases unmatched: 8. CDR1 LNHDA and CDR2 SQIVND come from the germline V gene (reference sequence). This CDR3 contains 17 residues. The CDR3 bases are TGTGCCAGTAGCCCGGGACAGGGGGCGGCAGGCAATCAGCCCCAGCATTTT. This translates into CASSPGQGAAGNQPQHF.

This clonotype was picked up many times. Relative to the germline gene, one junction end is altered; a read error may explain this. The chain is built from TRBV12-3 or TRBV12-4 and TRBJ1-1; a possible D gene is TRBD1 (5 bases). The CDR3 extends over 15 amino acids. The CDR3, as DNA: TGTGCCAGCAGCTTAGGGGTCGGACGGAACACTGAAGCTTTCTTT. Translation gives CASSLGVGRNTEAFF.

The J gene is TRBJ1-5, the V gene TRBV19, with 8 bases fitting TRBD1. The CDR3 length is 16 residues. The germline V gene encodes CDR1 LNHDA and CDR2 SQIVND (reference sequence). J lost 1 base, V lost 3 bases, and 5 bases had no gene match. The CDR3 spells CASSIGQGQSNQPQHF. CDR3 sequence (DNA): TGTGCCAGTAGTATTGGACAGGGTCAAAGCAATCAGCCCCAGCATTTT.

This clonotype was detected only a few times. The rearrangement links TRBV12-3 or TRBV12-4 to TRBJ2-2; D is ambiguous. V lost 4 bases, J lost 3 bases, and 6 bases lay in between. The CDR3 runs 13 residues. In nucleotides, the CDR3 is TGTGCCAGCAGTTGGCCGTACACCGGGGAGCTGTTTTTT. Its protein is CASSWPYTGELFF.

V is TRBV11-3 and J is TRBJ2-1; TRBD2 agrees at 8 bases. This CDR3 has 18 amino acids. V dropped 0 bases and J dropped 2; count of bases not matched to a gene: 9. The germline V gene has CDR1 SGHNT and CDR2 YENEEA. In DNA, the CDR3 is TGTGCCAGCAGCTTAGATGTGGCGGGAGGAGGGACCTACAATGAGCAGTTCTTC. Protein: CASSLDVAGGGTYNEQFF.

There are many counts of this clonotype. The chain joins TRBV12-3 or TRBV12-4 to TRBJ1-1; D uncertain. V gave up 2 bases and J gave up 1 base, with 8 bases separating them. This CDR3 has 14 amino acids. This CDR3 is CASSLQVANTEAFF. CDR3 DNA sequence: TGTGCCAGCAGTTTACAGGTGGCGAACACTGAAGCTTTCTTT.

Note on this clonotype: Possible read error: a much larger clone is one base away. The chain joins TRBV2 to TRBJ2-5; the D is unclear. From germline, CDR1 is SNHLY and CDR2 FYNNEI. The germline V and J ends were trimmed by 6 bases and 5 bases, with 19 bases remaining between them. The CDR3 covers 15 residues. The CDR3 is CASRTLDGPVETQYF. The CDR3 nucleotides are TGTGCCAGCAGGACTTTGGACGGGCCTGTGGAGACCCAGTACTTC.

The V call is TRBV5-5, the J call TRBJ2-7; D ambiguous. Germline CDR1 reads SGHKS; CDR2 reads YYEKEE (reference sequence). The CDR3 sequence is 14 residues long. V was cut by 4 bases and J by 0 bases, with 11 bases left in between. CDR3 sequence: CASSQNSRSYEQYF. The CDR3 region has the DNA TGTGCCAGCAGCCAAAACAGCCGCTCCTACGAGCAGTACTTC.

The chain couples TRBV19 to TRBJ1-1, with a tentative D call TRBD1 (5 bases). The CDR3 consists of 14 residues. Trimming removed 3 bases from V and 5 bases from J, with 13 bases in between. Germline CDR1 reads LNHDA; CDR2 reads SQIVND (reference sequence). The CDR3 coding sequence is TGTGCCAGTAGTATCCTTGGGGCGGTAACTGAAGCTTTCTTT. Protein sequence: CASSILGAVTEAFF.

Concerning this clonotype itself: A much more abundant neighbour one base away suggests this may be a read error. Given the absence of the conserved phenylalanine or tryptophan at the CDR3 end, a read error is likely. The CDR3 coding sequence is TGTGCCAGCAGTTTAGTAGGCGGGTCGGAACAAGAGACCCAGTACCTC. As protein: CASSLVGGSEQETQYL. This sequence joins TRBV12-3 or TRBV12-4 and TRBJ2-5; TRBD2 is a possible D gene (5 bases). The CDR3 totals 16 residues. V was clipped by 1 base and J by 2 bases, with 14 bases between them.

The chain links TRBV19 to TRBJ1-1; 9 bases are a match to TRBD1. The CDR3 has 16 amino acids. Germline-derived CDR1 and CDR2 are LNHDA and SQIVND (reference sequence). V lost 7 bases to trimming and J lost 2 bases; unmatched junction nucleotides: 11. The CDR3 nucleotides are TGTGCCAGTATCCCGGACAGGGGCCTTCCCAACACTGAAGCTTTCTTT. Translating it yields CASIPDRGLPNTEAFF.

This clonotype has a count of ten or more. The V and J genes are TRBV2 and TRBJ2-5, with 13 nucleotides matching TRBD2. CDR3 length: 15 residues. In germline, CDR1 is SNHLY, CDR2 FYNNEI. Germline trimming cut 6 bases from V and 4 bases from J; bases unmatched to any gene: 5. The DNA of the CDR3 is TGTGCCAGCAGCCTACGGACTAGCGGGAGAGAGACCCAGTACTTC. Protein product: CASSLRTSGRETQYF.

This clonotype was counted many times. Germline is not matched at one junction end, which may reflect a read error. CDR3 sequence (DNA): TGTGCCAGCAGTCGACAGAACAATCAGGCCCAGCATTTT. Protein: CASSRQNNQAQHF. This chain joins TRBV12-3 or TRBV12-4 and TRBJ1-5, with D perhaps TRBD1 (5 bases). The CDR3 totals 13 residues.

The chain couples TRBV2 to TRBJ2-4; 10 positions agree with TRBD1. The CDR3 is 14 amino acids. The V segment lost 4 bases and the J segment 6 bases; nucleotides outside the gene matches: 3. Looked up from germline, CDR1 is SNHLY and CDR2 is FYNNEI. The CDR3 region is CASSARQGANIQYF. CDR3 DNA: TGTGCCAGCAGTGCTAGACAGGGGGCAAACATTCAGTACTTC. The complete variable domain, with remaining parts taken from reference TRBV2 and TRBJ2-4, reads EPEVTQTPSHQVTQMGQEVILRCVPISNHLYFYWYRQILGQKVEFLVSFYNNEISEKSEIFDDQFSVERPDGSNFTLKIRSTKLEDSAMYFCASSARQGANIQYFGAGTRLSVL.